This T cell receptor (beta chain) emerged from a study of identical twins. On this clonotype: What it recognizes is unknown.

TCRdb passed the 5' RACE reads through MiXCR, listing each CDR3 protein once. This sample has 200,000 to 250,000 distinct CDR3 sequences, with more than 9.5% found just once. Overall study findings and caveats: The abundant beta clonotypes from cord blood had fewer insertions, and memory repertoires had none of this.

CDR3 length: 16 amino acids. V lost 6 bases and J lost 4; bases outside the gene matches: 14. Per the germline V gene, CDR1 is DFQATT and CDR2 is SNEGSKA (reference sequence). These same records also appear under a second study, on yellow fever vaccine responses in identical twins.

This clonotype was obtained from a woman aged 18-29 years in good health. The chain joins TRBV20-1 to TRBJ2-3, with 9 nucleotides matching TRBD2. Specimen: memory (CD45RO+) T cells sorted from blood. The CDR3 bases are TGCAGTGCGATGGCCTTGGCTAGCGGGGTGGCAGATACGCAGTATTTT. This gives the protein CSAMALASGVADTQYF.